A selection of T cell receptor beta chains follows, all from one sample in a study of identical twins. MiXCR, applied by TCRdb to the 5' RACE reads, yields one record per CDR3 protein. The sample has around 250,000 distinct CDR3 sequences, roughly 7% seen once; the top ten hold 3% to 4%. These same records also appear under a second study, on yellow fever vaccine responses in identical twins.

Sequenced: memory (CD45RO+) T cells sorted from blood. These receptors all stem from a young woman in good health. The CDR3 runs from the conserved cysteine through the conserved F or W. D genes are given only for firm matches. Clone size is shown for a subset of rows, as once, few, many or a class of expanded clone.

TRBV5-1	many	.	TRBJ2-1	TGCGCCAGCAGCTTGGTGGAGGGGACGAGGGGTGAGCAGTTCTTC	CASSLVEGTRGEQFF
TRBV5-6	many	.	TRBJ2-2	TGTGCCAGCAGCTTGGTACGGGGGAACACCGGGGAGCTGTTTTTT	CASSLVRGNTGELFF
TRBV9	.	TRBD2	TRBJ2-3	TGTGCCAGCAGCGAAGCGGTTTCGGGAGGGCCCTCTACGCAGTATTTT	CASSEAVSGGPSTQYF
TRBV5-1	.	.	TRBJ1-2	TGCGCCAGCAGCTTGGGAGGCCAGGGCTATGGCTACACCTTC	CASSLGGQGYGYTF
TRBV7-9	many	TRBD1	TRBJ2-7	TGTGCCAGCAGCTTCTTACAGGGGAACGAGCAGTACTTC	CASSFLQGNEQYF
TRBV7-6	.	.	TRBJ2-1	TGTGCCAGCAGCTTGGCAGGGACTGAGCAGTTCTTC	CASSLAGTEQFF
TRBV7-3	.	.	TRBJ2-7	TGTGCCAGCAGCTCGGGGGTAGGGAACGAGCAGTACTTC	CASSSGVGNEQYF
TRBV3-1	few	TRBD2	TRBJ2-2	TGTGCCAGCAGCCAAGCGGGAGGAAGAACCGGGGAGCTGTTTTTT	CASSQAGGRTGELFF
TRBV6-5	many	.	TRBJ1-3	TGTGCCAGCAGCTTACTCGACCCTAAGCTGGGCTCTGGAAACACCATATATTTT	CASSLLDPKLGSGNTIYF
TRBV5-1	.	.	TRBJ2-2	TGCGCCAGCAGCTCCCGGGGGCAACAGAACACCGGGGAGCTGTTTTTT	CASSSRGQQNTGELFF
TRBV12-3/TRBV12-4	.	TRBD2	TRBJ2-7	TGTGCCAGCAGTCCAGGACTAGGAAGGGGCGAGCAGTACTTC	CASSPGLGRGEQYF
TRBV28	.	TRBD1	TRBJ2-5	TGTGCCAGCAATACCCGGACAGGGATGGAGACCCAGTACTTC	CASNTRTGMETQYF
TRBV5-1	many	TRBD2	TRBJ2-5	TGCGCCAGCAGCTTGGTCGATAGCGGGGAGACCCAGTACTTC	CASSLVDSGETQYF
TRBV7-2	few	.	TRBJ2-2	TGTGCAGGACTCAGGTCCGGGGAGCTGTTTTTT	CAGLRSGELFF
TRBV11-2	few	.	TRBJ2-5	TGTGCCAGCAGCTCTTACTCCCCTGCGTATCCGACTAGAGGAGAGACCCAGTACTTC	CASSSYSPAYPTRGETQYF
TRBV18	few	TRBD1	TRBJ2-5	TGTGCCAGCTCACCTTCCAATTTCGGGGGACAGGGTCAAGAGACCCAGTACTTC	CASSPSNFGGQGQETQYF
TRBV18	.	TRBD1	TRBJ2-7	TGTGCCAGCTCACCACCGGACAGGGGCTCCTACGAGCAGTACTTC	CASSPPDRGSYEQYF
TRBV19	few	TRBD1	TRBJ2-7	TGTGCCAGTAGTATAGGGGGACAGCACTTCTCCTACGAGCAGTACTTC	CASSIGGQHFSYEQYF
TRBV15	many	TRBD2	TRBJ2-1	TGTGCCACCAGCAGGTCGGGACTAGCGGGGAGTGAGCAGTTCTTC	CATSRSGLAGSEQFF
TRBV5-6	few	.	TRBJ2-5	TGTGCCAGCAGCTTACCCGGGTTTCAAGAGACCCAGTACTTC	CASSLPGFQETQYF
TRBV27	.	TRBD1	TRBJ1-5	TGTGCCAGCAGTTTATCGAGTACAGGGGCGGGTCAGCCCCAGCATTTT	CASSLSSTGAGQPQHF
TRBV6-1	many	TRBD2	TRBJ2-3	TGTGCCAGCAGTGTGCGGGGGGCTGTAGGAGATACGCAGTATTTT	CASSVRGAVGDTQYF
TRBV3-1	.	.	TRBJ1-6	TGTGCCAGCAGCCAAGGATACGGCCAGGGAAGGCCACCCCTCCACTTT	CASSQGYGQGRPPLHF
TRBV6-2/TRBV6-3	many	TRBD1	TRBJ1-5	TGTGCCAGCACCCTAGACAGGGACCGCAATCAGCCCCAGCATTTT	CASTLDRDRNQPQHF
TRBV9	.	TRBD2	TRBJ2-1	TGTGCCAGCAGCGTTGGTATGGGGGGGAGCTCCTACAATGAGCAGTTCTTC	CASSVGMGGSSYNEQFF
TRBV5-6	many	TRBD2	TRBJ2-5	TGTGCCAGCAACATGATGGCTAGCGGGAAGTACCCCATTGAGACCCAGTACTTC	CASNMMASGKYPIETQYF
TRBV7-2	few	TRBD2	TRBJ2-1	TGTGCCAGCAGCTCAGCGATTGCGGGACTAGCGTCCTACAATGAGCAGTTCTTC	CASSSAIAGLASYNEQFF
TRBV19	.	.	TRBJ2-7	TGTGCCAGTCGGGGCAGGGTCTACGAGCAGTACTTC	CASRGRVYEQYF
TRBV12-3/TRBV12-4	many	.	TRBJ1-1	TGTGCCAGCAGTTTAAACGAGCAATACTCTGAAGCTTTCTTT	CASSLNEQYSEAFF
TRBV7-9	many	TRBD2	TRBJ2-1	TGTGCCAGCAGCTTAAGTCGGGGGGGTTCCTACAATGAGCAGTTCTTC	CASSLSRGGSYNEQFF
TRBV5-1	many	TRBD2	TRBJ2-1	TGCGCCAGCAGCCTTGGACTAGATCCCTACAATGAGCAGTTCTTC	CASSLGLDPYNEQFF
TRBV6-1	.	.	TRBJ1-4	TGTGCCAGCAGTGATGTTTGGTACCTGACAGAAAAACTGTTTTTT	CASSDVWYLTEKLFF
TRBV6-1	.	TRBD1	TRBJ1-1	TGTGCCAGCAGCACACAGGGGCCCACTGAAGCTTTCTTT	CASSTQGPTEAFF
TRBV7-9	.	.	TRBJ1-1	TGTGCCAGCAGCCCCGGGGTTCGGGGGACTGAAGCTTTCTTT	CASSPGVRGTEAFF
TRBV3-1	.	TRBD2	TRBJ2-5	TGTGCCAGCAGCCAACACGCGCCAGGACTAGCGGGGACCCAAGAGACCCAGTACTTC	CASSQHAPGLAGTQETQYF
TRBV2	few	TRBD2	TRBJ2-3	TGTGCCAGCACCCAAGGGGGACTAGCGGGAGGGGCAGATACGCAGTATTTT	CASTQGGLAGGADTQYF
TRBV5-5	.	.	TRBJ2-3	TGTGCCAGCAGCCCGGTCTCCACAGATACGCAGTATTTT	CASSPVSTDTQYF
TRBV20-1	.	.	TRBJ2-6	TGCAGTGCCTCAGGGTTCAGCTCTGGGGCCAACGTCCTGACTTTC	CSASGFSSGANVLTF
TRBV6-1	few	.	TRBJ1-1	TGTGCCAGCAGGCCGGGGCCATTGAACACTGAAGCTTTCTTT	CASRPGPLNTEAFF
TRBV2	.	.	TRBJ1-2	TGTGCCAGCAATACAGGGTATCTAAATGGCTGCACCTTC	CASNTGYLNGCTF
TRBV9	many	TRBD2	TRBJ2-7	TGTGCCAGCAGCCCGCTTGGGACTAGCGGGCCCTACGAGCAGTACTTC	CASSPLGTSGPYEQYF
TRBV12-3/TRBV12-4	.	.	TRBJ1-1	TGTGCCAGCAGTCCTTATCTTGACCTCATGAACACTGAAGCTTTCTTT	CASSPYLDLMNTEAFF
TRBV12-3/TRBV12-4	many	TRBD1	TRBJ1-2	TGTGCCAGCAGGTGGACAGGGCATGGCTACACCTTC	CASRWTGHGYTF
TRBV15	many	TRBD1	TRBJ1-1	TGTGCCACCAGCAGAAACAGGGGGCGGGAAGCTTTCTTT	CATSRNRGREAFF
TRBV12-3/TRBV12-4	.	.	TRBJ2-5	TGTGCCAGCAGTTTCAGTAGCTTAGATGAGACCCAGTACTTC	CASSFSSLDETQYF
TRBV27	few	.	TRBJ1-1	TGTGCCAGCAGTCTTTTAGGGGGACCAGCTTTCTTT	CASSLLGGPAFF
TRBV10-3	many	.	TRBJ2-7	TGTGCCATCTCGACGGGTTACGAGCAGTACTTC	CAISTGYEQYF
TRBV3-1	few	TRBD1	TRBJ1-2	TGTGCCAGCAGCCAAAGGACAGGGGACTATGGCTACACCTTC	CASSQRTGDYGYTF
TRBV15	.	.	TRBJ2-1	TGTGCCACCCGCCGCGCCCTGGGGAATGAGCAGTTCTTC	CATRRALGNEQFF
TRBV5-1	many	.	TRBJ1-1	TGCGCCAGCAGCTTGGCCCCCAACACTGAAGCTTTCTTT	CASSLAPNTEAFF
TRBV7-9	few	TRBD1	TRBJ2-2	TGTGCCAGCAACAGGGGTGACACCGGGGAGCTGTTTTTT	CASNRGDTGELFF